The source of this T cell receptor beta chain is a study of T cell changes during pregnancy in multiple sclerosis. The table came from immunoSEQ multiplex PCR; TCRdb's copy has only in-frame clones and leaves some out. In the table there are some 59,000 clones, 89% of which are singletons. The source material was peripheral blood, sampled in the first trimester of pregnancy. The TCR originated in a female donor with multiple sclerosis, enrolled in a pregnancy study.

The CDR3 loop reads CASSQGVERGRFYEQYF. The CDR3 bases are TGCGCCAGCAGCCAAGGCGTGGAAAGGGGGCGGTTTTACGAGCAGTACTTC. The V and J genes are TRBV4-1 and TRBJ2-7; 7 bases map to TRBD1. V shed 1 base and J 4 bases; nucleotides not matched to a gene: 13. Germline CDR1 MGHRA, CDR2 YSYEKL. This CDR3 contains 17 residues.